This is a list of T cell receptor beta chains from one sample in a study of T cells in Graves' hyperthyroidism and ophthalmopathy. TCRdb re-derived calls from the multiplex PCR reads in MiXCR, one entry per CDR3 protein. The table records approximately 360,000 distinct CDR3 sequences, around a sixth of them present only once. The sample comprised blood. The source of these receptors is a woman between 18 and 29 years old with Graves' hyperthyroidism that later progressed to Graves' ophthalmopathy. Both conserved end residues are part of each CDR3. The D gene is left open where the match is weak. A row's size may be missing; if present it is once, few, many or a size class.

>NA|TRBV6-1|TRBJ2-1|NA
TGTGCCAGCAGTGATCTAGGGGTGGATCGTTACAATGAGCAGTTCTTC
CASSDLGVDRYNEQFF
>many|TRBV5-1|TRBJ2-1|NA
TGCGCCAGCAGCTTACTAGCTAACAATGAGCAGTTCTTC
CASSLLANNEQFF
>few|TRBV29-1|TRBJ1-2|NA
TGCAGCGTTGTTAACTGGGCCGGGACCGGTGGCTACACCTTC
CSVVNWAGTGGYTF
>many|TRBV28|TRBJ1-1|NA
TGTGCCAGCAGTTCGGAGACGACCCCGACTGAAGCTTTCTTT
CASSSETTPTEAFF
>NA|TRBV29-1|TRBJ2-3|NA
TGCAGCGTTGAAGACAAACAAGATACGCAGTATTTT
CSVEDKQDTQYF
>many|TRBV7-9|TRBJ2-5|TRBD1
TGTGCCAGCAGCTCGACAGGGGGCGCAGAGACCCAGTACTTC
CASSSTGGAETQYF
>NA|TRBV5-1|TRBJ1-4|NA
TGCGCCAGCAGCTTGGGTAGGGAACGTGAAAAACTGTTTTTT
CASSLGREREKLFF
>many|TRBV20-1|TRBJ2-1|NA
TGCAGTGCGCCCGGGACTCCCAATGAGCAGTTCTTC
CSAPGTPNEQFF
>many|TRBV6-2/TRBV6-3|TRBJ2-2|NA
TGTGCCAGCAGTTACTTGGGACTGCCATGGAACATGAACACCGGGGAGCTGTTTTTT
CASSYLGLPWNMNTGELFF
>many|TRBV12-3/TRBV12-4|TRBJ1-6|NA
TGTGCCAGCAGCCGCGGGGGTTCGGATTCACCCCTCCACTTT
CASSRGGSDSPLHF
>NA|TRBV19|TRBJ2-7|TRBD2
TGTGCCAGTAGTATAGAAGGACTAGCGGGGGGGAATGAGCAGTACTTC
CASSIEGLAGGNEQYF
>many|TRBV27|TRBJ2-6|NA
TGTGCCAGCAGTCTCTCGGGTAGCTCTGGGGCCAACGTCCTGACTTTC
CASSLSGSSGANVLTF
>many|TRBV7-9|TRBJ2-4|NA
TGTGCCAGCAGCTCCGGGGCTGAGGCCAAAAACATTCAGTACTTC
CASSSGAEAKNIQYF
>few|TRBV5-1|TRBJ1-6|TRBD1
TGCGCCAGCAGCTTGGGAGGGACAGGGTCTTATTCACCCCTCCACTTT
CASSLGGTGSYSPLHF
>NA|TRBV29-1|TRBJ1-3|TRBD1
TGCAGCGTCCTTGACAGGGATTTGAACACCATATATTTT
CSVLDRDLNTIYF
>many|TRBV3-1|TRBJ1-1|NA
TGTGCCAGCAGCCAAGTGGCAGCGAACACTGAAGCTTTCTTT
CASSQVAANTEAFF
>many|TRBV28|TRBJ2-7|TRBD1
TGTGCCACCGCTCGACAGGGGAGGCCCTACGAGCAGTACTTC
CATARQGRPYEQYF
>few|TRBV5-1|TRBJ2-5|TRBD1
TGCGCCAGCAGCCGGGACAGGGTCGATGGGACCCAGTACTTC
CASSRDRVDGTQYF
>NA|TRBV6-9|TRBJ2-2|TRBD2
TGTGCCAGCAGTTACTCAAATAGCGGGAGTCGCACCGGGGAGCTGTTTTTT
CASSYSNSGSRTGELFF
>few|TRBV19|TRBJ2-1|TRBD2
TGTGCCAGTAGTATACTAGCGGTTTCCTACAATGAGCAGTTCTTC
CASSILAVSYNEQFF
>many|TRBV6-1|TRBJ2-7|NA
TGTGCCAGCAGTGAAGCGGGGCTGAGGCAGTACTTC
CASSEAGLRQYF
>many|TRBV11-2|TRBJ2-1|TRBD2
TGTGCCAGCAGCTCCGGAAGGACCGGGACTAGCGACAATGAGCAGTTCTTC
CASSSGRTGTSDNEQFF
>few|TRBV9|TRBJ1-6|NA
TGTGCCAGCAGCGTAGGAGGGGTAGATAATTCACCCCTCCACTTT
CASSVGGVDNSPLHF
>once|TRBV11-2|TRBJ2-7|NA
TGTGCCAGCAGCTTCGAGACCTACGAGCAGTACTTC
CASSFETYEQYF
>NA|TRBV29-1|TRBJ2-7|NA
TGCAGCGTTGAACTCCCAGTTGTTGACGAGCAGTACTTC
CSVELPVVDEQYF
>NA|TRBV5-8|TRBJ2-4|NA
TGTGCCAGCAGCTTGGTAGCATTGTCCAAAAACATTCAGTACTTC
CASSLVALSKNIQYF
>NA|TRBV28|TRBJ2-2|NA
TGTGCCAGCAGGCCTGACAGGGGGGAGCTGTTTTTT
CASRPDRGELFF
>few|TRBV19|TRBJ1-5|NA
TGTGCCAGTAGTCGGGGCGGCTTTAGCAATCAGCCCCAGCATTTT
CASSRGGFSNQPQHF
>NA|TRBV12-3/TRBV12-4|TRBJ2-1|TRBD2
TGTGCCAGCAGTTTCCGGCTAGCGGTCGAGTCAAAACGTGAGCAGTTCTTC
CASSFRLAVESKREQFF
>many|TRBV28|TRBJ1-1|NA
TGTGCCAGCAGTTTTGCCCCGAACACTGAAGCTTTCTTT
CASSFAPNTEAFF